The T cell receptor (beta chain) under discussion was sequenced for a study of blood T cell repertoires in COVID-19. Turning to the study itself: Sample material is recorded as cDNA or gDNA derived from T cells, B-cell-depleted T cells, or PBMCs.

V was shortened by 0 bases and J by 7 bases, with 14 bases between the two germline ends. CDR3 length: 14 amino acids. CDR1 SGHRS and CDR2 YFSETQ come from the germline V gene. Assay used: immunoSEQ multiplex PCR; TCRdb lists only in-frame clones, some missing. The profile shows 190,000 or so clones, around nine tenths of them singletons. The sample was peripheral blood. The chain joins TRBV5-1 to TRBJ2-7; maybe TRBD2 (7 bases). This sequence originates from a man aged 40-55 years with acute or convalescent COVID-19. The CDR3 reads CASSLVAGAGEQYF. Written as DNA, the CDR3 is TGCGCCAGCAGCTTGGTTGCGGGGGCGGGAGAGCAGTACTTC. The complete variable domain, with remaining parts taken from reference TRBV5-1 and TRBJ2-7, reads KAGVTQTPRYLIKTRGQQVTLSCSPISGHRSVSWYQQTPGQGLQFLFEYFSETQRNKGNFPGRFSGRQFSNSRSEMNVSTLELGDSALYLCASSLVAGAGEQYFGPGTRLTVT.